Shown below are 17 T cell receptor beta chains from a single sample sequenced in a study of regulatory T cells in long-lasting Graves disease. Both iRepertoire HTBI primers and Arm-PCR of CDR3 regions were used to build the TCR beta libraries. Each CDR3 protein gets one entry after TCRdb re-called the multiplex PCR reads with MiXCR. In the table there are more than 350,000 distinct CDR3 sequences, under 15% of which are singletons. The time point denotes: newly diagnosed GD, antithyroid drugs for less than 3 months. Scientists built the TCR library using RNA that was extracted from PBMCs. This sample was shared with a second study, whose subject was T cells in Graves' hyperthyroidism and ophthalmopathy.

The specimen comprised peripheral blood mononuclear cells (PBMCs), sampled at new diagnosis, from a patient treated with antithyroid drugs. These receptor sequences come from a woman in her thirties with Graves disease.

This clonotype has a handful of counts. The J gene is TRBJ2-4, the V gene TRBV6-1; perhaps TRBD1 as D (6 bases). Trimming shortened V by 0 bases and J by 8 bases, and 11 bases separated the two germline ends. The CDR3 runs to 14 residues. Germline CDR1 reads MNHNS; CDR2 reads SASEGT. In nucleotides, the CDR3 is TGTGCCAGCAGTGAAGCCCAGGGGTGGCACATTCAGTACTTC. Translation gives CASSEAQGWHIQYF.

This clonotype was counted a few times. The chain is built from TRBV10-3 and TRBJ2-1, with D possibly being TRBD1 (6 bases). V dropped 9 bases and J dropped 8 bases, with 17 bases sitting between them. The CDR3 totals 13 residues. Germline-derived CDR1 and CDR2 are ENHRY and SYGVKD. CDR3 protein: CAIWDTTRDEQFF. For the CDR3, the DNA is TGTGCCATATGGGACACCACGCGGGATGAGCAGTTCTTC.

The genes are TRBV12-3 or TRBV12-4 and TRBJ1-4, with 8 bases identical to TRBD1. This CDR3 comprises 16 residues. The junction had 11 bases not matched to a gene; V was cut back by 3 bases and J by 8 bases. For the CDR3, the DNA is TGTGCCAGCAGTTTGGATCAGGACAGGGTTGCGGAAAAACTGTTTTTT. This codes for CASSLDQDRVAEKLFF.

This clonotype was picked up many times. V usage is TRBV6-1 and J usage is TRBJ2-1; D is possibly TRBD1 or TRBD2 (5 bases each). The CDR3 spans 16 residues. Germline assignment: CDR1 MNHNS and CDR2 SASEGT. Between the trimmed V and J ends, which lost 2 bases and 7 bases, there was a span of 18 bases. CDR3 protein: CASSENPGPLGNEQFF. The CDR3 DNA is TGTGCCAGCAGTGAAAACCCGGGACCCCTGGGTAATGAGCAGTTCTTC.

This clonotype has a count of ten or more. The V call is TRBV12-3 or TRBV12-4, the J call TRBJ1-1; 7 nucleotides agree with TRBD1. V gave up 5 bases and J gave up 1 base; unmatched junction bases: 7. The CDR3 contains 15 residues. The CDR3 protein is CASSPRQGTNTEAFF. DNA for the CDR3: TGTGCCAGCAGTCCCAGACAGGGAACGAACACTGAAGCTTTCTTT.

This clonotype was seen repeatedly, ten times or more. The gene calls are TRBV6-5 and TRBJ2-7; 12 bases line up with TRBD2. This CDR3 has 17 amino acids. Trimming cost V 0 bases and J 1 base; bases outside gene matches: 4. CDR1 is MNHEY and CDR2 is SVGAGI in the germline V gene. The CDR3 spells CASSYSGTSGLSYEQYF. The DNA for the CDR3 is TGTGCCAGCAGTTACTCCGGGACTAGCGGGCTATCCTACGAGCAGTACTTC.

The rearrangement uses TRBV6-2 or TRBV6-3 and TRBJ1-4, with D perhaps matching TRBD1 (6 bases). The CDR3 length is 15 residues. Trimming pared 6 bases from V and 4 bases from J, leaving 15 bases between. Germline assignment: CDR1 MNHEY and CDR2 SVGEGT. The CDR3 protein is CASSTFRGDNEKLFF. In DNA form, the CDR3 reads TGTGCCAGCAGCACCTTCAGGGGTGATAATGAAAAACTGTTTTTT.

This clonotype was observed many times. This chain joins TRBV20-1 and TRBJ2-1; 9 bases are shared with TRBD2. Trimming removed 5 bases from V and 4 bases from J; junction bases left unmatched: 9. Germline V gene sequence: CDR1 DFQATT, CDR2 SNEGSKA (reference sequence). The CDR3 is made up of 15 amino acids. CDR3 nucleotides: TGCAGTGCTCCCCGGGGGACTAGCAGATACAATGAGCAGTTCTTC. As protein: CSAPRGTSRYNEQFF.

This clonotype was seen many times. This chain joins TRBV20-1 and TRBJ2-5; D may be TRBD1 or TRBD2 (5 bases each). Trimming took 1 base from V and 5 from J, leaving 14 bases between them. The CDR3 contains 14 residues. CDR1 is DFQATT and CDR2 is SNEGSKA in the germline V gene (reference sequence). The CDR3 sequence: CSARGGTPKETQYF. The CDR3 DNA reads TGCAGTGCTAGAGGGGGGACGCCCAAGGAGACCCAGTACTTC.

The chain is built from TRBV24-1 and TRBJ1-5; unclear D gene. Trimming pared 10 bases from V and 7 bases from J, leaving 7 bases between. This CDR3 has 10 residues. Germline lookup yields CDR1 KGHDR and CDR2 SFDVKD. The CDR3 sequence is CATNKQPQHF. CDR3 nucleotide sequence: TGTGCCACGAACAAACAGCCCCAGCATTTT.

This clonotype was recorded at least ten times. The chain is built from TRBV6-1 and TRBJ1-5; D is possibly TRBD1 (5 bases). This CDR3 region has 14 residues. The germline V and J ends were trimmed by 6 bases and 3 bases, with 12 bases remaining between them. The germline V gene encodes CDR1 MNHNS and CDR2 SASEGT. The CDR3 is CASRLTGFNQPQHF. CDR3 DNA sequence: TGTGCCAGCAGATTAACAGGTTTCAATCAGCCCCAGCATTTT.

This clonotype showed up many times. V is TRBV25-1 and J is TRBJ2-4; D remains unclear. Trimming removed 1 base from V and 0 bases from J, with 10 bases in between. The CDR3 consists of 16 residues. The germline V gene encodes CDR1 MGHDK and CDR2 SYGVNS. As DNA, the CDR3 is TGTGCCAGCAGTGAATTGAGGTTCCCAGCCAAAAACATTCAGTACTTC. Residues: CASSELRFPAKNIQYF.

The chain links TRBV25-1 to TRBJ2-3, with unresolved D. Per the germline V gene, CDR1 is MGHDK and CDR2 is SYGVNS. V was pared by 3 bases and J by 2 bases, with 3 bases between. CDR3 length: 12 residues. CDR3 in amino acids: CASSEFTDTQYF. In DNA, the CDR3 is TGTGCCAGCAGTGAGTTCACAGATACGCAGTATTTT.

This clonotype was seen at least ten times. The chain combines TRBV30 with TRBJ2-3, with 13 positions matching TRBD2. Trimming cost V 3 bases and J 0 bases; bases outside gene matches: 6. The germline gives CDR1 GTSNPN, CDR2 SVGIG (reference sequence). This CDR3 comprises 17 residues. In nucleotides, the CDR3 is TGTGCCTGGAGCAAGGGACTAGCGGGACCAAGCACAGATACGCAGTATTTT. This codes for CAWSKGLAGPSTDTQYF.

The chain recombines TRBV10-1 with TRBJ2-3; D possibly uses TRBD1 or TRBD2 (5 bases each). Per the germline V gene, CDR1 is WNHNN and CDR2 is SYGVQD (reference sequence). The CDR3 covers 14 residues. V was clipped by 3 bases and J by 9 bases, with 16 bases between them. CDR3 in amino acids: CASSEGASEGTQYF. CDR3 DNA sequence: TGCGCCAGCAGTGAAGGGGCCTCCGAGGGGACGCAGTATTTT.

This clonotype was observed many times. The chain couples TRBV15 to TRBJ2-2; no clear D gene. The CDR3 has 14 amino acids. Germline CDR1 and CDR2: LNHNV and YYDKDF (reference sequence). Trimming took off 6 bases at V and 3 bases at J, with 11 bases between the two ends. CDR3 in amino acids: CATRGRAYTGELFF. The CDR3 bases are TGTGCCACCAGGGGCCGGGCCTACACCGGGGAGCTGTTTTTT. Full variable domain (missing parts from reference TRBV15 and TRBJ2-2): DAMVIQNPRYQVTQFGKPVTLSCSQTLNHNVMYWYQQKSSQAPKLLFHYYDKDFNNEADTPDNFQSRRPNTSFCFLDIRSPGLGDTAMYLCATRGRAYTGELFFGEGSRLTVL.

Comment on this clonotype: One base away lies a much larger clone, so this may be a sequencing read error. This sequence joins TRBV3-1 and TRBJ1-5, with D perhaps TRBD1 (5 bases). This CDR3 comprises 14 residues. Germline V gene sequence: CDR1 LGHDT, CDR2 YNNKEL (reference sequence). The CDR3 DNA reads TGTGCCAGCAGCCAGGGGACGGCGAATCAGCCCCGGCATTTT. This translates into CASSQGTANQPRHF.